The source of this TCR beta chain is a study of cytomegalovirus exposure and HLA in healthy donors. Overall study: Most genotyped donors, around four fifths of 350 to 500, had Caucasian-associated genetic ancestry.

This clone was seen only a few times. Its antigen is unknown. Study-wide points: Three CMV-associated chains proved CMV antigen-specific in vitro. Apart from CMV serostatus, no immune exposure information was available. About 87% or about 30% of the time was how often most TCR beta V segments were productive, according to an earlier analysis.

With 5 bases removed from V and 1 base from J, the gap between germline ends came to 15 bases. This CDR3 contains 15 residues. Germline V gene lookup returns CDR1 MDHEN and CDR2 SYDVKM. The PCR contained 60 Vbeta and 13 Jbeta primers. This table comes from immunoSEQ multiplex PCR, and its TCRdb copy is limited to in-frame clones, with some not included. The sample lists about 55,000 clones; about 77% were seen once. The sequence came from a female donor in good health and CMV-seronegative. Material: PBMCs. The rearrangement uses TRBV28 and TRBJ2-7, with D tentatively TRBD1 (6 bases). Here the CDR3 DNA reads TGTGCCAGCAGTCAAGGGACATTTAAATCCTACGAGCAGTACTTC. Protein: CASSQGTFKSYEQYF.